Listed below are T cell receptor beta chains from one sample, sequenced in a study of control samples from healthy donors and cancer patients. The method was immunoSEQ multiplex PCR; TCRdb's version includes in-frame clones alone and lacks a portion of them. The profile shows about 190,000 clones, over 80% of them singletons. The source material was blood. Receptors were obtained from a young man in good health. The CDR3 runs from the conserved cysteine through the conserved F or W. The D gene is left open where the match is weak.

CDR3aa: CASSPPSGGDDEQFF
CDR3nt: TGTGCCAGCAGCCCCCCTAGCGGGGGGGACGATGAGCAGTTCTTC
v_gene: TRBV7-6
d_gene: TRBD2
j_gene: TRBJ2-1

CDR3aa: CASSLAVVGPYNEQFF
CDR3nt: TGTGCCAGCAGCTTAGCCGTGGTTGGGCCCTACAATGAGCAGTTCTTC
v_gene: TRBV11-1
d_gene: NA
j_gene: TRBJ2-1

CDR3aa: CASSSPGLSNEQFF
CDR3nt: TGTGCCAGCAGTTCCCCAGGCCTCTCCAATGAGCAGTTCTTC
v_gene: TRBV6-1
d_gene: NA
j_gene: TRBJ2-1

CDR3aa: CAWSGDSTSSYEQYF
CDR3nt: TGTGCCTGGAGCGGGGACTCGACTAGCTCCTACGAGCAGTACTTC
v_gene: TRBV30
d_gene: NA
j_gene: TRBJ2-7

CDR3aa: CASSFQYNEQFF
CDR3nt: TGCGCCAGCAGCTTTCAATACAATGAGCAGTTCTTC
v_gene: TRBV5-1
d_gene: NA
j_gene: TRBJ2-1

CDR3aa: CASSGGSSGNTIYF
CDR3nt: TGTGCCAGCAGTGGGGGGAGCTCTGGAAACACCATATATTTT
v_gene: TRBV27
d_gene: NA
j_gene: TRBJ1-3

CDR3aa: CASSSRGQGLGYTF
CDR3nt: TGTGCCAGCAGCTCCCGAGGACAGGGGTTAGGCTACACCTTC
v_gene: TRBV5-6
d_gene: TRBD1
j_gene: TRBJ1-2

CDR3aa: CASSRGSGANVLTF
CDR3nt: TGTGCCAGCAGCAGGGGGTCTGGGGCCAACGTCCTGACTTTC
v_gene: TRBV11-3
d_gene: NA
j_gene: TRBJ2-6

CDR3aa: CASSLGTGYNEQFF
CDR3nt: TGCGCCAGCAGCTTAGGGACAGGCTACAATGAGCAGTTCTTC
v_gene: TRBV5-1
d_gene: TRBD1
j_gene: TRBJ2-1

CDR3aa: CASSLLQPSAEAFF
CDR3nt: TGTGCCAGCAGCCTTCTACAGCCTTCCGCTGAAGCTTTCTTT
v_gene: TRBV3-1/TRBV3-2
d_gene: NA
j_gene: TRBJ1-1

CDR3aa: CASSARSTDTQYF
CDR3nt: TGTGCCAGCAGTGCGAGGAGCACAGATACGCAGTATTTT
v_gene: TRBV2
d_gene: NA
j_gene: TRBJ2-3